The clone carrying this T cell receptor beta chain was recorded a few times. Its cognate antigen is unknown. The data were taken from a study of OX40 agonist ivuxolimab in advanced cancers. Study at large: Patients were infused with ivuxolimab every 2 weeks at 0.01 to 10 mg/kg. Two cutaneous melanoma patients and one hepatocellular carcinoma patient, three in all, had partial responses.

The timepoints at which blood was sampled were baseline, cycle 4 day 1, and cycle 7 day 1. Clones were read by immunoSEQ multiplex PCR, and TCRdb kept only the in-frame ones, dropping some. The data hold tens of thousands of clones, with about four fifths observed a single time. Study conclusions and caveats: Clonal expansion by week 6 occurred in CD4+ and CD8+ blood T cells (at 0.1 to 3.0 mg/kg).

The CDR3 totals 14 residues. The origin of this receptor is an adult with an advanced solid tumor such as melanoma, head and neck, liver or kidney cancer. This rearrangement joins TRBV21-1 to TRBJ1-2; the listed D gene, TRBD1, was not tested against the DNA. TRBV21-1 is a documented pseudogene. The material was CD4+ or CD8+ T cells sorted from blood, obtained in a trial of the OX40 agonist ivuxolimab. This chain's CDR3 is CASSIPTGGCGYTF. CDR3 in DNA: TGTGCCAGCAGCATCCCGACAGGGGGCTGTGGCTACACCTTC.